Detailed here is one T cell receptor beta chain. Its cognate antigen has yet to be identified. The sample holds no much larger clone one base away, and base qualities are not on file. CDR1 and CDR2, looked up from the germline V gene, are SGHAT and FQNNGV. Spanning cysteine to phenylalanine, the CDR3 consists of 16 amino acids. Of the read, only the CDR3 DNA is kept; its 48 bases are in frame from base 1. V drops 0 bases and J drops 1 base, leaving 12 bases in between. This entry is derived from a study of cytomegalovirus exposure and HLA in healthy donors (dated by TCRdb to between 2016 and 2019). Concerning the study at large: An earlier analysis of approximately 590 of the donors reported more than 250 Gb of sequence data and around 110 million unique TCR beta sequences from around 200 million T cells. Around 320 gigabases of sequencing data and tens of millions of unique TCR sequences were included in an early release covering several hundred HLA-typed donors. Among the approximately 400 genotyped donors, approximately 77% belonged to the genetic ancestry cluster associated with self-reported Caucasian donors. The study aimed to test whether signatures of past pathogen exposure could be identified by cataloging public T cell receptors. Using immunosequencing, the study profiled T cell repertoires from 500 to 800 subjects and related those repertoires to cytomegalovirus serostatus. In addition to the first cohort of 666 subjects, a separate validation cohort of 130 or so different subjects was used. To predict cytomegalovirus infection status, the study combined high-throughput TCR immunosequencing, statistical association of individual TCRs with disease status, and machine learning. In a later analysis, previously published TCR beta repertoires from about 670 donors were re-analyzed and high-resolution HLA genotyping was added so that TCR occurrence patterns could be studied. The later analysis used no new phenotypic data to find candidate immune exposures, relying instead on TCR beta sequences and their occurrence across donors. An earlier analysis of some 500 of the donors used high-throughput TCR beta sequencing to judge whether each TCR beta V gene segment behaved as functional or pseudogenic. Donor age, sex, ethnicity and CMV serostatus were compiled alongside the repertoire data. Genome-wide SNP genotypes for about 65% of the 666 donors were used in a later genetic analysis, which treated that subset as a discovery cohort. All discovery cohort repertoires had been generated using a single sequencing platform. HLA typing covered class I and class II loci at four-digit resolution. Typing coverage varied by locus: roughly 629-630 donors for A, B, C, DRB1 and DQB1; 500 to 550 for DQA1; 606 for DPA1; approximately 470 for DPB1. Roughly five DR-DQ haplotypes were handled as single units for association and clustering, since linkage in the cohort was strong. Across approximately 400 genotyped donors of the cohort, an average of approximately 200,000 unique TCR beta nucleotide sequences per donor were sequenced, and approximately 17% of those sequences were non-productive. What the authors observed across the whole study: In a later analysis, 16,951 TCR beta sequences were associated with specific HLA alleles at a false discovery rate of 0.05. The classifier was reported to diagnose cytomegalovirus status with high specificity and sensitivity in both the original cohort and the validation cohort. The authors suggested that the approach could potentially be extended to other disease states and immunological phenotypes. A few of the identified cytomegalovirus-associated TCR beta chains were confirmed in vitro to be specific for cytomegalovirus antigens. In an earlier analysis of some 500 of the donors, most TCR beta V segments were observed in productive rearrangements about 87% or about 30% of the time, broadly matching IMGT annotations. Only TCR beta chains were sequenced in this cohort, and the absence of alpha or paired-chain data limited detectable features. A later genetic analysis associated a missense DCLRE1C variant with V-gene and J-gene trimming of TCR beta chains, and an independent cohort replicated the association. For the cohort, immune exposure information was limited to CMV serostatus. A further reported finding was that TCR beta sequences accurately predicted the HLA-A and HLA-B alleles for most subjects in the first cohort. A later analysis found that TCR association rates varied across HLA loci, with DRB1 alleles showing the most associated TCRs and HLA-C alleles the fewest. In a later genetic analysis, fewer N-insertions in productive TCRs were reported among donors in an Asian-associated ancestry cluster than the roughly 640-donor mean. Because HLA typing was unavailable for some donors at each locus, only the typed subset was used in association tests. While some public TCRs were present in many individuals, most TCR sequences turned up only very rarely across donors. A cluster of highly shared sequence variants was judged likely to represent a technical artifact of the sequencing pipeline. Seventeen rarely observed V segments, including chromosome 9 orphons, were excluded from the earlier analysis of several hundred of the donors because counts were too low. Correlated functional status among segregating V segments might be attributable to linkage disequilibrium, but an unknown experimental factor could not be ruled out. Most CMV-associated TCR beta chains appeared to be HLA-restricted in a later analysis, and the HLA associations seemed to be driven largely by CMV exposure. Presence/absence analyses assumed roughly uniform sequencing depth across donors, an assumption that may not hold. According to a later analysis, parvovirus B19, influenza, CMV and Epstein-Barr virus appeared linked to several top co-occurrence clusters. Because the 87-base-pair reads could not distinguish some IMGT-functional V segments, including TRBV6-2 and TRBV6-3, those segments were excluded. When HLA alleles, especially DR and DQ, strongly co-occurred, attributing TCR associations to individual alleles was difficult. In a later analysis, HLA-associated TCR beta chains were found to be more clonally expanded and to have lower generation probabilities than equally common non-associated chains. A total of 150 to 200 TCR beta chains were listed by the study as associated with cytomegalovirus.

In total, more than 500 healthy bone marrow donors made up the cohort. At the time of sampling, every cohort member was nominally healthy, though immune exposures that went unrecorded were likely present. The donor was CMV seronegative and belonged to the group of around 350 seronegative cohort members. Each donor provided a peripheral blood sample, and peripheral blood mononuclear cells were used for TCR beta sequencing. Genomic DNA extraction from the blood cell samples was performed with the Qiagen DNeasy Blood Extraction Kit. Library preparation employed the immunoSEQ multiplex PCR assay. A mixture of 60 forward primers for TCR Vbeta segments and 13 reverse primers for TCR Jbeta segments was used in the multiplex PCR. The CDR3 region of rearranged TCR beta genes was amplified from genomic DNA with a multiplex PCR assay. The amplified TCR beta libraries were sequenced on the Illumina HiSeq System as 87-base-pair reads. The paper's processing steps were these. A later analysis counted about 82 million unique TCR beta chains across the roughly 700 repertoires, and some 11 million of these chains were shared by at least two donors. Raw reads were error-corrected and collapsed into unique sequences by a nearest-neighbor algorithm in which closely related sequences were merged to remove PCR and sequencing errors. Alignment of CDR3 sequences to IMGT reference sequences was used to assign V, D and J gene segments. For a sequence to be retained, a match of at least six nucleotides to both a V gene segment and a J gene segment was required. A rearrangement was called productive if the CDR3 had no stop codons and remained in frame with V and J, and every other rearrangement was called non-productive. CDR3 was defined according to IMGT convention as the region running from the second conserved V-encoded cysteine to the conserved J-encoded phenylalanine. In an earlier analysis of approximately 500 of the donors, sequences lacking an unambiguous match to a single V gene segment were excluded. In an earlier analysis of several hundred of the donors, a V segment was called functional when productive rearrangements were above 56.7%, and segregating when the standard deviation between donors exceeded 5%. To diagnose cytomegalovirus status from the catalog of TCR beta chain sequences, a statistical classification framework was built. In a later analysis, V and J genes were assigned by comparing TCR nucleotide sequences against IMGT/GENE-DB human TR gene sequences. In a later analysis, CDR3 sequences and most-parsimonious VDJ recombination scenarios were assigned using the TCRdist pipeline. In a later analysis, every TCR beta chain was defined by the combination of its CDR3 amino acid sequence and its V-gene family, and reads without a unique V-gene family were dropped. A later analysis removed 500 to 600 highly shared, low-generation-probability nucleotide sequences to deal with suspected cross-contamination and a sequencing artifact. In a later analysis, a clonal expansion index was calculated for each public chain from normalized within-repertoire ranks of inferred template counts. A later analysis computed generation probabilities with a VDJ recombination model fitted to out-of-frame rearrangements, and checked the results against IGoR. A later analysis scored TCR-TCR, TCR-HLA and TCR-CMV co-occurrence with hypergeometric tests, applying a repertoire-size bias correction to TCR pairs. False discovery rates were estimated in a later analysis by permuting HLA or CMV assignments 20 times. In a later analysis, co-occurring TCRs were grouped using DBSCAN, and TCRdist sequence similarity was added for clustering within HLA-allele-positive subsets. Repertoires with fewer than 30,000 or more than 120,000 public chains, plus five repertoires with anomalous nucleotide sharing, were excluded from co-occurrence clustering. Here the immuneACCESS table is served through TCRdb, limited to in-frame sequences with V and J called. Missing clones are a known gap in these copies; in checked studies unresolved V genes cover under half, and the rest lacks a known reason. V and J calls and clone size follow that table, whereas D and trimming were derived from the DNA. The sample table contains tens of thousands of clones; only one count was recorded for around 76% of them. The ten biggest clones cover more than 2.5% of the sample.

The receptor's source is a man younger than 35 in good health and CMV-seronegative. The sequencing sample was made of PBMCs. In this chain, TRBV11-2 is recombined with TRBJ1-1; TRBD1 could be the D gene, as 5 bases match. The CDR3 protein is CASSLDLGLPNTEAFF. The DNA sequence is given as TGTGCCAGCAGCTTAGATTTGGGGCTGCCGAACACTGAAGCTTTCTTT.